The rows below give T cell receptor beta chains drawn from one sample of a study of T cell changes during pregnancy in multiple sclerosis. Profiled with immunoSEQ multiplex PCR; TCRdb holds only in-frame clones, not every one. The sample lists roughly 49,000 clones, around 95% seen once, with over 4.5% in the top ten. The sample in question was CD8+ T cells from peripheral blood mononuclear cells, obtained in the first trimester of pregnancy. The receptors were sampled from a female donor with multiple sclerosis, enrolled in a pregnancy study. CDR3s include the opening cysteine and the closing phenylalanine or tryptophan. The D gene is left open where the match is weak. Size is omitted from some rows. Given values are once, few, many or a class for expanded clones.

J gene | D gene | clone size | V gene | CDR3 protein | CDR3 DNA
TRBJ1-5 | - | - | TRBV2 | CASSVNWPGDQPQHF | TGTGCCAGCAGTGTGAATTGGCCAGGGGATCAGCCCCAGCATTTT
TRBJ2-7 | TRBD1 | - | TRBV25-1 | CASSEMGGQESYYEQYF | TGTGCCAGCAGTGAAATGGGTGGACAGGAGAGTTACTACGAGCAGTACTTC
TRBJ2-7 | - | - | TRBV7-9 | CASSSESAYEQYF | TGTGCCAGCAGCTCTGAATCGGCCTACGAGCAGTACTTC
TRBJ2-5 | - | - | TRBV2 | CASSEEVKETQYF | TGTGCCAGCAGTGAGGAGGTTAAAGAGACCCAGTACTTC
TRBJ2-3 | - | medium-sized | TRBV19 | CASSISPASTDTQYF | TGTGCCAGTAGTATTAGCCCGGCTTCCACAGATACGCAGTATTTT
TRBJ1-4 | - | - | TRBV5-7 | CASSLMETATNEKLFF | TGTGCCAGCAGCTTAATGGAGACCGCAACTAATGAAAAACTGTTTTTT
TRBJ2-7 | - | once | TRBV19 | CASSIGRGGSYEQYF | TGTGCCAGTAGTATAGGCCGGGGAGGATCCTACGAGCAGTACTTC
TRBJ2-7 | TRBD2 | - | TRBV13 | CASSRAASGPTYEQYF | TGTGCCAGCAGCCGGGCGGCTAGCGGACCGACCTACGAGCAGTACTTC
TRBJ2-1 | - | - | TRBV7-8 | CASTAPGSDSSDEQFF | TGTGCCAGCACGGCGCCAGGTTCAGATAGTAGCGATGAGCAGTTCTTC
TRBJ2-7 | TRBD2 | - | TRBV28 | CASSSPMQTSGRGAYEQYF | TGTGCCAGCAGTTCGCCGATGCAGACTAGCGGGAGGGGGGCCTACGAGCAGTACTTC
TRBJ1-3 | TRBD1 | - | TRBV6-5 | CASSPTGGNTIYF | TGTGCCAGCAGTCCGACAGGGGGAAACACCATATATTTT
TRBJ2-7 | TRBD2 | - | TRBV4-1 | CASSQETGLAGVHEQYF | TGCGCCAGCAGCCAAGAAACGGGACTAGCGGGAGTACACGAGCAGTACTTC
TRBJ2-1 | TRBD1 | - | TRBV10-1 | CASSGDRGYNEQFF | TGCGCCAGCAGTGGGGACAGGGGCTACAATGAGCAGTTCTTC
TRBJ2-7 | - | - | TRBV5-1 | CASSLLTNYEQYF | TGCGCCAGCAGCTTGTTGACTAACTACGAGCAGTACTTC
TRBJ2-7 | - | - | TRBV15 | CATKTDRSPDYEQYF | TGTGCCACCAAAACCGACAGGTCCCCAGACTACGAGCAGTACTTC
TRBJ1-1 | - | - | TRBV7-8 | CASSLGSRTEAFF | TGTGCCAGCAGCTTAGGATCCCGGACTGAAGCTTTCTTT
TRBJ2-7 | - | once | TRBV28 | CASSQMGGYEQYF | TGTGCCAGCAGTCAGATGGGGGGTTACGAGCAGTACTTC
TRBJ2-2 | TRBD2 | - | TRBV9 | CASSVQLAGGFGELFF | TGTGCCAGCAGCGTACAACTAGCGGGAGGGTTCGGGGAGCTGTTTTTT
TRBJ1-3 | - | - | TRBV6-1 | CASSEGPGYGGTIYF | TGTGCCAGCAGTGAAGGTCCCGGCTACGGCGGCACCATATATTTT
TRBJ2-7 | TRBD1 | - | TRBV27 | CASSSLLGQTYEQYF | TGTGCCAGCAGTTCCCTTTTGGGACAGACCTACGAGCAGTACTTC
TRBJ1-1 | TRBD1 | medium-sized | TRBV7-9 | CASSNLQGAKAEAFF | TGTGCCAGCAGCAACTTACAGGGGGCAAAGGCTGAAGCTTTCTTT
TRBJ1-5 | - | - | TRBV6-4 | CASSDHLQRGRETPSNQPQHF | TGTGCCAGCAGTGACCATCTTCAACGCGGCAGGGAAACCCCTAGCAATCAGCCCCAGCATTTT
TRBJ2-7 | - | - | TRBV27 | CASSFLSDYEQYF | TGTGCCAGCAGTTTTCTGTCAGACTACGAGCAGTACTTC
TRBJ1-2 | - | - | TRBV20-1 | CSASDNQGYTF | TGCAGTGCCTCCGACAATCAAGGCTACACCTTC
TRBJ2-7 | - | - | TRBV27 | CASSLSARHEQYF | TGTGCCAGCAGTTTATCTGCTAGGCACGAGCAGTACTTC
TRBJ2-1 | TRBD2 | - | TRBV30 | CAWRASGTNEQFF | TGTGCCTGGAGGGCTAGCGGGACGAATGAGCAGTTCTTC
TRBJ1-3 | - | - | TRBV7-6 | CASSGIGGAGNTIYF | TGTGCCAGCAGCGGAATAGGAGGGGCGGGAAACACCATATATTTT
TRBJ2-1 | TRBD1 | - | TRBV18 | CASLTRGTGYNEQFF | TGTGCCAGCTTAACCAGGGGGACGGGATACAATGAGCAGTTCTTC
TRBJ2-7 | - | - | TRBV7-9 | CASSLGDVSEQYF | TGTGCCAGCAGCTTGGGAGACGTGAGCGAGCAGTACTTC
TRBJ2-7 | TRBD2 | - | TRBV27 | CASSSGLAGVYEQYF | TGTGCCAGCAGTTCCGGACTAGCGGGAGTTTACGAGCAGTACTTC
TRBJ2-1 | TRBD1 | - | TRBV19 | CASSIGDSPFYNEQFF | TGTGCCAGTAGTATAGGGGACAGCCCATTCTACAATGAGCAGTTCTTC
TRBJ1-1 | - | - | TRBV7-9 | CASSQMGQIEAFF | TGTGCCAGCAGCCAGATGGGCCAAATCGAAGCTTTCTTT
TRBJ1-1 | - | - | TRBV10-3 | CAIASPRVNTEAFF | TGTGCCATCGCCAGTCCCAGGGTTAACACTGAAGCTTTCTTT
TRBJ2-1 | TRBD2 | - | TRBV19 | CASRRGDEQFF | TGTGCCAGTAGACGGGGGGATGAGCAGTTCTTC
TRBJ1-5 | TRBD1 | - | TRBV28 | CASSQPRDRVNQPQHF | TGTGCCAGCAGTCAGCCCCGGGACAGGGTCAATCAGCCCCAGCATTTT
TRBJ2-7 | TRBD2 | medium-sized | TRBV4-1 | CASSQEALALAYEQYF | TGCGCCAGCAGCCAAGAAGCACTAGCGTTAGCCTACGAGCAGTACTTC
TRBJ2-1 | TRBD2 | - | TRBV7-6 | CASSFLAGINNEQFF | TGTGCCAGCAGCTTTCTAGCGGGAATAAACAATGAGCAGTTCTTC
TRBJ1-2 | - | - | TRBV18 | CASSPPGANYGYTF | TGTGCCAGCTCACCCCCTGGAGCGAACTATGGCTACACCTTC
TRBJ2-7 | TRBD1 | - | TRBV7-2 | CASSQFSGDRNYEQYF | TGTGCCAGCAGCCAATTTTCGGGGGACAGGAACTACGAGCAGTACTTC
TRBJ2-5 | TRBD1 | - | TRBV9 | CASSETGKETQYF | TGTGCCAGCAGCGAGACAGGGAAAGAGACCCAGTACTTC
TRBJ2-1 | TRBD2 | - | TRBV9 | CASSVGSSGTYNEQFF | TGTGCCAGCAGCGTAGGATCTAGCGGTACCTACAATGAGCAGTTCTTC
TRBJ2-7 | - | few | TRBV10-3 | CAISEVKQGPGHYEQYF | TGTGCCATCAGTGAGGTTAAACAGGGCCCCGGGCACTACGAGCAGTACTTC
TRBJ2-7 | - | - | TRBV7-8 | CASSSRLEVNEQYF | TGTGCCAGCAGCTCCCGACTAGAGGTTAATGAGCAGTACTTC
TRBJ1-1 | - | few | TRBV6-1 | CASSDDYYSMNTEAFF | TGTGCCAGCAGTGACGACTACTATAGCATGAACACTGAAGCTTTCTTT
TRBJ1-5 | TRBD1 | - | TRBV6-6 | CASSLQGTSNQPQHF | TGTGCCAGCAGTTTACAGGGGACTAGCAATCAGCCCCAGCATTTT
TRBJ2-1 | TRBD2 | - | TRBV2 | CASSGLADNEQFF | TGTGCCAGCAGTGGACTAGCGGACAATGAGCAGTTCTTC
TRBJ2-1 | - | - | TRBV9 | CASSLSGASYNEQFF | TGTGCCAGCAGCTTATCAGGGGCCTCCTACAATGAGCAGTTCTTC
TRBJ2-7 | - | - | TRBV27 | CASSLTAGGAYEQYF | TGTGCCAGCAGTTTAACCGCGGGCGGGGCCTACGAGCAGTACTTC